The 12 T cell receptor beta chains reported below all come from one sample, sequenced in a study of blood T cell repertoires in COVID-19. Using immunoSEQ multiplex PCR, the repertoire was profiled, and TCRdb retains in-frame clones only, with some absent. The table lists about 59,000 clones, roughly four fifths of them singletons. Sequencing used peripheral blood. The receptor set was obtained from a woman older than 75 with acute or convalescent COVID-19.

This sequence joins TRBV4-2 and TRBJ1-3; D remains ambiguous. Germline V CDR1 and CDR2: LGHNA, YNFKEQ. Trimming took 0 bases from V and 8 from J, leaving 11 bases between them. The CDR3 runs 14 residues. The CDR3 region is CASSQDPGRYTIYF. Here the CDR3 DNA reads TGTGCCAGCAGCCAAGACCCAGGAAGATACACCATATATTTT.

Notes on this clone: The junction departs from germline at one end; a sequencing error may be responsible. This chain joins TRBV2 and TRBJ2-1; possibly TRBD2 for D (6 bases). Germline lookup yields CDR1 SNHLY and CDR2 FYNNEI. This CDR3 spans 16 amino acids. The CDR3 loop is CAGSDAGPAKVNEQFF. CDR3 in DNA: TGTGCCGGCAGTGATGCGGGACCGGCCAAGGTCAATGAGCAGTTCTTC.

The V and J genes are TRBV5-4 and TRBJ1-3, with 7 bases matching TRBD1. The germline CDR1 and CDR2 sequences are SGHNT and YYREEE (reference sequence). V lost 4 bases and J lost 0; bases outside the gene matches: 4. This CDR3 is built from 15 residues. CDR3 region: CASSLGGASGNTIYF. The CDR3 bases are TGTGCCAGCAGCCTAGGGGGCGCCTCTGGAAACACCATATATTTT.

The chain joins TRBV6-5 to TRBJ1-2; no clear D gene. CDR3 length: 14 residues. The germline V and J ends were trimmed by 6 bases and 0 bases, with 11 bases remaining between them. Germline CDR1 reads MNHEY; CDR2 reads SVGAGI. CDR3 amino acids: CASRRQETNYGYTF. The CDR3 bases are TGTGCCAGCAGAAGACAAGAAACTAACTATGGCTACACCTTC.

The V and J genes are TRBV9 and TRBJ2-1; 7 bases match TRBD2. Germline CDR1 is SGDLS and CDR2 is YYNGEE. Germline trimming cut 3 bases from V and 2 bases from J; bases unmatched to any gene: 8. The CDR3 totals 16 residues. The CDR3 is CASSAAGLAAYNEQFF. The CDR3 DNA reads TGTGCCAGCAGCGCCGCTGGGCTAGCGGCCTACAATGAGCAGTTCTTC. The full variable domain, with the rest looked up from reference TRBV9 and TRBJ2-1, is DSGVTQTPKHLITATGQRVTLRCSPRSGDLSVYWYQQSLDQGLQFLIQYYNGEERAKGNILERFSAQQFPDLHSELNLSSLELGDSALYFCASSAAGLAAYNEQFFGPGTRLTVL.

The CDR3 DNA sequence: TGTGCCAGCAGCCCCCAAACCGGGAGGGACACTGAAGCTTTCTTT. This encodes CASSPQTGRDTEAFF. The chain couples TRBV9 to TRBJ1-1, with unresolved D. The CDR3 runs to 15 residues. The V gene lost 4 bases and the J gene lost 3 bases, with 16 bases spanning the gap. Per the germline V gene, CDR1 is SGDLS and CDR2 is YYNGEE.

The chain recombines TRBV9 with TRBJ2-3; D call uncertain. The CDR3 is made up of 13 amino acids. Germline V gene sequence: CDR1 SGDLS, CDR2 YYNGEE. Trimming pared 0 bases from V and 2 bases from J, leaving 4 bases between. The CDR3 region is CASSVGPTDTQYF. The CDR3 DNA sequence: TGTGCCAGCAGCGTAGGGCCCACAGATACGCAGTATTTT.

Points on this clone: In the same sample, other DNA sequences code for this CDR3. The chain joins TRBV15 to TRBJ2-7; D possibly corresponds to TRBD2 (7 bases). The CDR3 loop spans 14 amino acids. Trimming cost V 3 bases and J 3 bases, with 12 bases left between them. The germline CDR1 and CDR2 sequences are LNHNV and YYDKDF (reference sequence). DNA for the CDR3: TGTGCCACCAGCAGGGAGGGAGGGGGCTACGAGCAGTACTTC. Translated: CATSREGGGYEQYF. The whole variable domain, remainder taken from reference TRBV15 and TRBJ2-7, is DAMVIQNPRYQVTQFGKPVTLSCSQTLNHNVMYWYQQKSSQAPKLLFHYYDKDFNNEADTPDNFQSRRPNTSFCFLDIRSPGLGDTAMYLCATSREGGGYEQYFGPGTRLTVT.

CDR3 in DNA: TGTGCCAGCAGTCCGATGACAGTGAACACTGAAGCTTTCTTT. Amino acid sequence: CASSPMTVNTEAFF. The chain has TRBV6-2 or TRBV6-3 and TRBJ1-1, with D perhaps matching TRBD1 (5 bases). Germline CDR1 reads MNHEY; CDR2 reads SVGEGT. The CDR3 runs to 14 residues. The V and J ends lost 5 bases and 0 bases respectively, with 10 bases between them.

V gene TRBV3-1 (or the pseudogene TRBV3-2) combines with J gene TRBJ2-7; 12 bases are a match to TRBD1. The V segment lost 0 bases and the J segment 7 bases; nucleotides outside the gene matches: 7. The CDR3 totals 16 residues. Germline loops: CDR1 LGHDT, CDR2 YNNKEL (reference sequence). The CDR3 DNA follows: TGTGCCAGCAGCCAAGAAAGGGGACAGGGGGCACGGGAGCAGTACTTC. It is translated as CASSQERGQGAREQYF.

The chain employs TRBV9 and TRBJ2-1, with D maybe TRBD2 (6 bases). This CDR3 has 16 amino acids. Looked up from germline, CDR1 is SGDLS and CDR2 is YYNGEE. With 3 bases removed from V and 4 bases from J, the gap between germline ends came to 17 bases. The DNA of the CDR3 is TGTGCCAGCAGCGACGGGAGACCCTTCCCATACAATGAGCAGTTCTTC. Amino acid sequence: CASSDGRPFPYNEQFF.

The chain joins TRBV2 to TRBJ2-5, with no clear D. Germline CDR1 is SNHLY and CDR2 is FYNNEI. The CDR3 runs 13 residues. The V end was cut by 4 bases, the J end by 1 base, with 7 bases between. CDR3 coding DNA: TGTGCCAGCAGTGTACGGTTCCAAGAGACCCAGTACTTC. Encoded protein: CASSVRFQETQYF.